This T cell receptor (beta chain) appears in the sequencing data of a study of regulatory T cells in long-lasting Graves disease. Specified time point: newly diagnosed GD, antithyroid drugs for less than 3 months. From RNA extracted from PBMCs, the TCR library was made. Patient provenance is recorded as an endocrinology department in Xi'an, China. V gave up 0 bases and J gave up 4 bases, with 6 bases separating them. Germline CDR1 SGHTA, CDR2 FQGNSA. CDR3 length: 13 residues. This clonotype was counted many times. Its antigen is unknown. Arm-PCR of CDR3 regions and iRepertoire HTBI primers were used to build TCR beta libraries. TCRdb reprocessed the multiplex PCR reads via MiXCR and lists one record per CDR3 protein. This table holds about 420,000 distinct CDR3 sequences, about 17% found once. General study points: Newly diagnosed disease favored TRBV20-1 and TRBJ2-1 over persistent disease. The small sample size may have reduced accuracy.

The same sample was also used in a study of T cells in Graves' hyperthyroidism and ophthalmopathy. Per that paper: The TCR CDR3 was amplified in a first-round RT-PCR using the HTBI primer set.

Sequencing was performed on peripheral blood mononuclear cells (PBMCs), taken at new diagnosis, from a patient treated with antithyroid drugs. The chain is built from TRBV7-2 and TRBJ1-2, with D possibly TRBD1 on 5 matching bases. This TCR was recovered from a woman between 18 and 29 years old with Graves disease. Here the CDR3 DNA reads TGTGCCAGCAGCTTAGCTGGGACCTATGGCTACACCTTC. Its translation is CASSLAGTYGYTF. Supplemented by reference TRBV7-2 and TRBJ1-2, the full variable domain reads GAGVSQSPSNKVTEKGKDVELRCDPISGHTALYWYRQSLGQGLEFLIYFQGNSAPDKSGLPSDRFSAERTGGSVSTLTIQRTQQEDSAVYLCASSLAGTYGYTFGSGTRLTVV.